This T cell receptor (beta chain) comes out of a study of tumor-infiltrating lymphocytes in oesophageal squamous cell carcinoma. The CDR3 spans 16 residues. The germline gives CDR1 SGHVS, CDR2 FNYEAQ. TCRdb re-derived calls from the PCR reads in MiXCR, one entry per CDR3 protein. The sample consists of some 10,000 distinct CDR3 sequences, 50% to 60% of them appearing once. The sequenced sample was esophageal tumor tissue. This chain connects TRBV7-6 to TRBJ2-7; perhaps D is TRBD1 or TRBD2 (5 bases each). The DNA end favors TRBJ2-1, so the J call may be wrong. This receptor was identified in a male donor with esophageal squamous cell carcinoma. The CDR3 DNA reads as TGTGCCAGCAGGAAGAGGGGCTCCGACGTTGGGGAGACCCAGTTCTTC. Its translation: CASRKRGSDVGETQFF.